This entry lists 19 T cell receptor beta chains sequenced from one sample in a study of PD-L1 blockade in urothelial cancer (dated by TCRdb to 2016 to 2017). Libraries were made using the immunoSEQ multiplex PCR assay. TCRdb holds this immuneACCESS table with in-frame rearrangements only. Some clones are missing; in checked studies, unresolved V genes explain under half, and the rest has no known cause. Counted in this sample were around 100,000 clones; 70% to 85% of them appeared once. Of the sample, about 2.4% is held by the ten largest clones. Sequencing used PBMCs, obtained around atezolizumab (anti-PD-L1) treatment. The source is a man in his fifties with urothelial cancer.

The chain employs TRBV6-6 and TRBJ2-1; D perhaps matches TRBD2 (5 bases). This CDR3 has 15 residues. V was shortened by 4 bases and J by 0 bases, with 10 bases between the two germline ends. The germline V gene has CDR1 MNHNY and CDR2 SVGAGI (reference sequence). The CDR3 DNA is TGTGCCAGCAGTTTAGCGTCTGGCTCCTACAATGAGCAGTTCTTC. Its translation: CASSLASGSYNEQFF.

The CDR3 reads CASSTFAESTTDTQYF. The CDR3, as DNA: TGCGCCAGCAGCACCTTTGCCGAGAGCACCACAGATACGCAGTATTTT. This chain connects TRBV5-1 to TRBJ2-3, with D hard to call. Germline V lookup: CDR1 SGHRS, CDR2 YFSETQ. The CDR3 totals 16 residues. V was shortened by 4 bases and J by 2 bases, with 17 bases between the two germline ends.

The chain uses TRBV4-2 and TRBJ2-3; TRBD2 aligns across 9 bases. The germline V gene encodes CDR1 LGHNA and CDR2 YNFKEQ. This CDR3 region has 17 residues. V dropped 0 bases and J dropped 5; count of bases not matched to a gene: 9. For the CDR3, the DNA is TGTGCCAGCAGCCAAGAAGGATCACTAGCGGGTGTAGATACGCAGTATTTT. Translation: CASSQEGSLAGVDTQYF.

This clone was observed a few times. This chain joins TRBV7-3 and TRBJ2-1; 10 nucleotides align to TRBD2. Trimming removed 5 bases from V and 7 bases from J; junction bases left unmatched: 8. CDR1 and CDR2 from the germline V gene are SGHTA and FQGTGA. This CDR3 region has 15 residues. As DNA, the CDR3 is TGTGCCAGCAGCCTTCTAGCGGGAGCTTGGAATGAGCAGTTCTTC. Translating it yields CASSLLAGAWNEQFF.

The chain uses TRBV28 and TRBJ2-7, with D perhaps TRBD2 (6 bases). V lost 8 bases to trimming and J lost 3 bases, with 20 bases between them. CDR3 length equals 15 residues. In germline, CDR1 is MDHEN, CDR2 SYDVKM. CDR3 loop: CASGGGTGPIYEQYF. Written as DNA, the CDR3 is TGTGCCAGCGGTGGGGGGACGGGACCTATCTACGAGCAGTACTTC.

This chain joins TRBV19 and TRBJ2-2, with D unclear. The CDR3 is 15 residues long. V lost 7 bases to trimming and J lost 5 bases, with 17 bases between them. Germline V lookup: CDR1 LNHDA, CDR2 SQIVND (reference sequence). CDR3 loop: CASKKGTVTTGELFF. CDR3 bases: TGTGCCAGTAAGAAAGGCACGGTGACAACCGGGGAGCTGTTTTTT.

This rearrangement joins TRBV6-1 to TRBJ2-3; a weak D match, TRBD2 (5 bases). V lost 4 bases and J 5 bases, leaving 10 bases between the germline ends. The CDR3 covers 13 residues. The germline V gene has CDR1 MNHNS and CDR2 SASEGT. CDR3 sequence reads: CASSVAGGDTQYF. DNA for the CDR3: TGTGCCAGCAGTGTTGCTGGAGGAGATACGCAGTATTTT.

Here the CDR3 reads CASSPPGSGTQYEQYF. In DNA, the CDR3 is TGTGCCAGCTCACCCCCGGGTAGCGGGACTCAATACGAGCAGTACTTC. The rearrangement links TRBV18 to TRBJ2-7, with TRBD2 matching over 8 bases. CDR3 length: 16 residues. Germline CDR1 KGHSH, CDR2 LQKENI. With 3 bases clipped from V and 4 bases from J, the junction kept 11 bases outside the gene matches.

This clone was recorded a few times. The chain combines TRBV14 with TRBJ1-1; D is unresolved. Trimming took 4 bases from V and 0 from J, leaving 12 bases between them. There are 15 residues in the CDR3. Per germline, CDR1 SGHDN and CDR2 FVKESK. The CDR3 here is CASSRKLNVNTEAFF. DNA of the CDR3: TGTGCCAGCAGCCGCAAACTTAATGTGAACACTGAAGCTTTCTTT.

V gene TRBV4-2 combines with J gene TRBJ2-6; TRBD2 might be the D (7 bases). Germline CDR1 is LGHNA and CDR2 is YNFKEQ. V lost 0 bases and J 9 bases, leaving 18 bases between the germline ends. The CDR3 has 17 residues. The CDR3 nucleotides are TGTGCCAGCAGCCAAGAAGGGGGGGGCGATATGGTCAACGTCCTGACTTTC. Translation gives CASSQEGGGDMVNVLTF.

This clone occurred a few times. CDR3: CASSYTGQYTGELFF. The CDR3 DNA sequence: TGTGCCAGCAGTTACACGGGACAGTACACCGGGGAGCTGTTTTTT. The rearrangement links TRBV6-5 to TRBJ2-2; 7 bases are shared with TRBD1. Germline V gene sequence: CDR1 MNHEY, CDR2 SVGAGI. The CDR3 contains 15 residues. After removal of 2 bases from V and 3 bases from J, the junction contained 3 bases not matched to a gene.

This rearrangement joins TRBV28 to TRBJ1-5; D remains ambiguous. The V gene lost 3 bases and the J gene lost 4 bases, with 10 bases spanning the gap. The CDR3 extends over 14 amino acids. Germline CDR1 reads MDHEN; CDR2 reads SYDVKM. CDR3 sequence reads: CASSFVAGNQPQHF. The CDR3 nucleotides are TGTGCCAGCAGTTTCGTTGCGGGGAATCAGCCCCAGCATTTT.

This clone appeared once. The V gene is TRBV19, the J gene TRBJ1-2, with D possibly matching TRBD1 (6 bases). Trimming removed 1 base at V and 4 bases at J, with 13 bases between. The germline V gene has CDR1 LNHDA and CDR2 SQIVND (reference sequence). The CDR3 has 15 amino acids. CDR3 residues: CASSIAPTGSYGYTF. Here the CDR3 DNA reads TGTGCCAGTAGTATAGCCCCGACAGGTTCCTATGGCTACACCTTC.

This clone was detected many times. The gene calls are TRBV5-1 and TRBJ2-7, with TRBD2 as a possible D gene (6 bases). Trimming took off 3 bases at V and 3 bases at J, with 13 bases between the two ends. Germline CDR1 reads SGHRS; CDR2 reads YFSETQ. This CDR3 has 14 residues. The CDR3 sequence is CASSSGTLNYEQYF. CDR3 nucleotides: TGCGCCAGCAGCTCAGGGACTCTTAACTACGAGCAGTACTTC.

V gene TRBV28 combines with J gene TRBJ2-7; the match to TRBD1 covers 12 bases. The CDR3 has 14 residues. CDR1 MDHEN and CDR2 SYDVKM come from the germline V gene. The V gene end was trimmed by 8 bases and the J gene end by 4 bases; junction bases not matched to a gene: 6. The CDR3 protein is CASFSGQGAYEQYF. CDR3 nucleotides: TGTGCCAGCTTTTCGGGACAGGGGGCGTACGAGCAGTACTTC.

This rearrangement joins TRBV5-5 to TRBJ1-4, with 7 bases identical to TRBD1. Germline-derived CDR1 and CDR2 are SGHKS and YYEKEE (reference sequence). The junction had 4 bases not matched to a gene; V was cut back by 3 bases and J by 5 bases. This CDR3 is 14 amino acids long. As DNA, the CDR3 is TGTGCCAGCAGCTCGGGACAGAGAAATGAAAAACTGTTTTTT. It yields the protein CASSSGQRNEKLFF. Full variable domain (remainder filled in from reference TRBV5-5 and TRBJ1-4): DAGVTQSPTHLIKTRGQQVTLRCSPISGHKSVSWYQQVLGQGPQFIFQYYEKEERGRGNFPDRFSARQFPNYSSELNVNALLLGDSALYLCASSSGQRNEKLFFGSGTQLSVL.

This chain links TRBV29-1 with TRBJ2-2, with 8 bases that match TRBD1. Germline V gives CDR1 SQVTM, CDR2 ANQGSEA. V shed 7 bases and J 6 bases; nucleotides not matched to a gene: 25. The CDR3 spans 19 residues. CDR3 protein: CSAVGPRTGKFHESGELFF. As DNA, the CDR3 is TGCAGCGCCGTAGGGCCCAGGACAGGGAAATTCCACGAGTCCGGGGAGCTGTTTTTT.

This chain joins TRBV7-9 and TRBJ1-5; D is unresolved. V gave up 5 bases and J gave up 2 bases, with 10 bases separating them. The germline gives CDR1 SEHNR, CDR2 FQNEAQ (reference sequence). The CDR3 contains 14 residues. In DNA, the CDR3 is TGTGCCAGCAGCCCTCGTGGAGGCAATCAGCCCCAGCATTTT. This translates into CASSPRGGNQPQHF.

The chain carries TRBV5-6 and TRBJ2-1; D is possibly TRBD1 (5 bases). The CDR3 spans 13 residues. The V end lost 5 bases, the J end lost 6 bases, and 12 bases lay between the germline ends. Germline lookup yields CDR1 SGHDT and CDR2 YYEEEE. The DNA of the CDR3 is TGTGCCAGCAGTAGTTACAGGCGCAATGAGCAGTTCTTC. Its translation: CASSSYRRNEQFF.